The 8 T cell receptor beta chains below come from one sample, sequenced in a study of blood T cell repertoires in COVID-19. Some clones are missing from TCRdb's copy, which holds only in-frame ones; the method was immunoSEQ multiplex PCR. The table has a few hundred thousand clones, 80% to 90% seen once. Sequencing was performed on peripheral blood. The receptors stem from a young man with COVID-19, enrolled during active disease.

The J gene is TRBJ2-7, the V gene TRBV18; D gene ambiguous. Trimming removed 3 bases at V and 7 bases at J, with 13 bases between. Germline V lookup: CDR1 KGHSH, CDR2 LQKENI. This CDR3 is 13 amino acids long. The CDR3 loop reads CASSPTPFREQYF. The CDR3 bases are TGTGCCAGCTCACCTACACCCTTCCGTGAGCAGTACTTC.

The chain couples TRBV7-9 to TRBJ1-1; perhaps TRBD1 as D (6 bases). CDR1 is SEHNR and CDR2 is FQNEAQ in the germline V gene (reference sequence). Trimming stripped 5 bases from V and 1 base from J, with 11 bases between. The CDR3 consists of 14 residues. CDR3 bases: TGTGCCAGCAGCACAGACAGGCCGAACACTGAAGCTTTCTTT. Translation: CASSTDRPNTEAFF.

This clone was detected once. A much larger clone lies one base from this, so it may be a read error. The chain recombines TRBV7-8 with TRBJ2-2; TRBD1 matches at 7 bases. The CDR3 sequence is 13 residues long. Germline V gene sequence: CDR1 SGHVS, CDR2 FQNEAQ. V trimming: 3 bases; J trimming: 5 bases; junction bases outside the gene matches: 0. This CDR3 reads CASSLTGTGELFF. The CDR3 DNA follows: TGTGCCAGCAGCTTGACAGGGACCGGGGAGCTGTTTTTT.

The V and J genes are TRBV4-1 and TRBJ1-2; D is uncertain. From germline, CDR1 is MGHRA and CDR2 YSYEKL. With 2 bases removed from V and 2 bases from J, the gap between germline ends came to 12 bases. The CDR3 consists of 15 residues. CDR3 residues: CASSQSQVTNYGYTF. As DNA, the CDR3 is TGCGCCAGCAGCCAATCGCAGGTTACCAACTATGGCTACACCTTC.

The V call is TRBV6-4, the J call TRBJ2-3; the match to TRBD2 covers 11 bases. Looked up from germline, CDR1 is MRHNA and CDR2 is SNTAGT. The length of the CDR3 is 15 residues. Unmatched junction bases numbered 3, after V lost 4 bases and J lost 3 bases. Written as DNA, the CDR3 is TGTGCCAGCAGTGCTACTAGCGGGAGTACAGATACGCAGTATTTT. Residues: CASSATSGSTDTQYF.

The chain has TRBV20-1 and TRBJ1-1; 7 nucleotides align to TRBD1. This CDR3 region has 11 residues. The V gene's germline CDR1 is DFQATT and CDR2 SNEGSKA (reference sequence). Losses at the gene ends were 6 bases for V and 4 bases for J; bases not matched to a gene: 2. The CDR3 DNA follows: TGCAGTGCAACAGGGGCCACTGAAGCTTTCTTT. This codes for CSATGATEAFF.

J is TRBJ1-1 and V is TRBV5-4, with D perhaps matching TRBD1 (6 bases). The germline V gene encodes CDR1 SGHNT and CDR2 YYREEE (reference sequence). CDR3 length equals 15 residues. V lost 2 bases, J lost 1 base, and 12 bases lay in between. The CDR3 loop reads CASSLMQGWNTEAFF. The CDR3 nucleotides are TGTGCCAGCAGCTTAATGCAGGGGTGGAACACTGAAGCTTTCTTT.

The chain links TRBV30 to TRBJ2-2; possible D gene TRBD2, 5 bases. V shed 4 bases and J shed 8 bases, with 14 bases lying between them. The germline V gene encodes CDR1 GTSNPN and CDR2 SVGIG (reference sequence). This CDR3 comprises 13 residues. The CDR3 spells CAWTIGGWGELFF. The CDR3, as DNA: TGTGCCTGGACCATTGGAGGATGGGGGGAGCTGTTTTTT.